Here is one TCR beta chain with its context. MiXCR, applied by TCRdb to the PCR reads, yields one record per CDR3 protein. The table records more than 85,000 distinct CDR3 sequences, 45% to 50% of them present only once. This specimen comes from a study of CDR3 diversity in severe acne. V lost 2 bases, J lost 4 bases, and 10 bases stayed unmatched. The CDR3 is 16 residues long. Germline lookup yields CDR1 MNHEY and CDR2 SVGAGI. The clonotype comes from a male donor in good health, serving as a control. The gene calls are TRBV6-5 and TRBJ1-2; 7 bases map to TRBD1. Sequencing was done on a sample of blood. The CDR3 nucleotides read TGTGCCAGCAGTTACGGTCCGCAGGGGGAAGGCTATGGCTACACCTTC. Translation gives CASSYGPQGEGYGYTF.